The rows below give T cell receptor beta chains drawn from one sample of a study of early T cells in non-severe SARS-CoV-2 infection. A single record per CDR3 protein comes from TCRdb applying MiXCR to the 5' RACE reads. Of tens of thousands of distinct CDR3 sequences in the sample, 5% to 6.5% were seen once. The sequences come from whole blood, collected at baseline. The receptors stem from an adult who was a healthcare worker with PCR-confirmed SARS-CoV-2 infection or an uninfected control (not recorded which). Each CDR3 is given with its conserved first and last residue. D genes are given only for firm matches. Only part of the rows carry a size: once, few, many, or a class if the clone is expanded.

j_call | v_call | clone_size | d_call | cdr3_nt | cdr3_aa
TRBJ2-3 | TRBV18 | many | TRBD2 | TGTGCCAGCTCACCAATGGGACTAGCGACAACAGATACGCAGTATTTT | CASSPMGLATTDTQYF
TRBJ1-3 | TRBV5-6 | many | . | TGTGCCAGCAGCTATAGGGGGAGGTCTGGAAACACCATATATTTT | CASSYRGRSGNTIYF
TRBJ2-2 | TRBV12-5 | . | . | TGTGCTAGTGGTTTGGACTTGATTGGCGCGACCGGGGAGCTGTTTTTT | CASGLDLIGATGELFF
TRBJ2-7 | TRBV6-1 | many | TRBD1 | TGTGCCAGCAGTCGCTCAGGGGGCTCCTACGAGCAGTACTTC | CASSRSGGSYEQYF
TRBJ2-7 | TRBV29-1 | few | . | TGCAGCGTTGAAGACCAGGGTAGCTACGAGCAGTACTTC | CSVEDQGSYEQYF
TRBJ2-5 | TRBV7-9 | many | . | TGTGCCAGCAGCTCCACAGGACACTCCCAAGAGACCCAGTACTTC | CASSSTGHSQETQYF
TRBJ2-5 | TRBV13 | few | TRBD1 | TGTGCCAGCAGCTTAATGCTGCCAGGGGGCGCAGAGACCCAGTACTTC | CASSLMLPGGAETQYF
TRBJ2-7 | TRBV11-2 | many | . | TGTGCCAGCACCAGGTCCTACGAGCAGTACTTC | CASTRSYEQYF
TRBJ1-1 | TRBV29-1 | many | TRBD1 | TGCAGCCACGGACAGGGAGACACTGAAGCTTTCTTT | CSHGQGDTEAFF
TRBJ2-1 | TRBV5-1 | many | . | TGCGCCAGCAGCTTGGCGAGGGACCTTCACAATGAGCAGTTCTTC | CASSLARDLHNEQFF
TRBJ2-5 | TRBV7-9 | few | TRBD1 | TGTGCCAGCAGCTTAGGACAGGGGCTCCAAGAGACCCAGTACTTC | CASSLGQGLQETQYF
TRBJ2-1 | TRBV7-9 | many | TRBD2 | TGTGCCAGCAGCCCCCTTAGCGGGAGCGCCTACAATGAGCAGTTCTTC | CASSPLSGSAYNEQFF
TRBJ1-2 | TRBV5-4 | many | . | TGTGCCAGCAGCTCGAGGGACATTGAGAACTATGGCTACACCTTC | CASSSRDIENYGYTF
TRBJ2-2 | TRBV2 | few | . | TGTGCCAGCAGTGCCGGACGAAGAACCGGGGAGCTGTTTTTT | CASSAGRRTGELFF
TRBJ2-2 | TRBV12-3/TRBV12-4 | many | . | TGTGCCAGCAGTTTTGGACCGCTCGGGGAGCTGTTTTTT | CASSFGPLGELFF
TRBJ1-5 | TRBV20-1 | many | . | TGCAGTGCTAGAGAGGGCAGCACCAATCAGCCCCAGCATTTT | CSAREGSTNQPQHF
TRBJ2-7 | TRBV7-8 | many | . | TGTGCCAGCAGCTTAGGGCCCAGGGGATTCGGCGAGCAGTACTTC | CASSLGPRGFGEQYF
TRBJ2-1 | TRBV5-8 | . | . | TGTGCCAGCAGCCTGGGGGACTCCCGGTACAATGAGCAGTTCTTC | CASSLGDSRYNEQFF
TRBJ2-7 | TRBV6-2/TRBV6-3 | many | . | TGTGCCAGCAGTTACTCGACCACAGCGGCCCCCTGGGAGCAGTACTTC | CASSYSTTAAPWEQYF
TRBJ2-5 | TRBV18 | many | . | TGTGCCAGCTCACCAGTCTCTAGAGGGGAGACCCAGTACTTC | CASSPVSRGETQYF
TRBJ2-2 | TRBV20-1 | many | . | TGCAGTGCTAGTAAGGGCACCGGGGAGCTGTTTTTT | CSASKGTGELFF
TRBJ2-1 | TRBV27 | many | . | TGTGCCAGCAGTTTGTACAGTGTCAACAATGAGCAGTTCTTC | CASSLYSVNNEQFF
TRBJ1-3 | TRBV29-1 | many | . | TGCAGCGTTGAAGTAGGGAGCTCTGGAAACACCATATATTTT | CSVEVGSSGNTIYF
TRBJ2-1 | TRBV7-3 | few | TRBD2 | TGTGCCAGCAGCCTGGGACTAGCCGGGTTCGATGAGCAGTTCTTC | CASSLGLAGFDEQFF
TRBJ2-3 | TRBV7-2 | many | . | TGTGCCAGCAGCTTAGTCGGATCGGGCCTCCTGGGGGAAGATACGCAGTATTTT | CASSLVGSGLLGEDTQYF
TRBJ2-4 | TRBV1 | few | . | TGCACCAGCAGCCAAGATTCGGGGAGCGGGAGGGCCGGAGAAAACATTCAGTACTTC | CTSSQDSGSGRAGENIQYF